This T cell receptor (beta chain) was obtained from a study of blood T cells in healthy people across ages (dated by TCRdb to the mid-2010s). Some background on the complete study: In model experiments, template switching captured about one uniquely barcoded TCR beta cDNA molecule for every two T cells. The donors were divided into four age groups: young (average roughly 17 years), middle-aged (about 41), aged (under 70) and long-lived (82). Using the same blood draw, the study looked at two additional independent replicas of 1 million unique cDNA reads for two donors, one aged 18 to 30 and the other aged 80 or older. To avoid experimental bias, donors of different ages were spread randomly across the sequencing lanes. The study measured age-related changes in TCR beta repertoire diversity using deep sequencing normalized with unique cDNA molecular identifiers.

The CDR3 runs 16 amino acids, cysteine and phenylalanine included. CDR3 DNA only is kept here, 48 bases in frame from base 1. V is cut by 4 bases and J by 6 bases, and the space between the germline ends is 22 bases. CDR1 and CDR2, looked up from the germline V gene, are SGHDN and FVKESK. What the research found in general, with its limitations: Donor CMV infection status was unknown, potentially confounding age-related changes in expanded clonotypes. The long-lived group showed more naive CD4+ T cells, fewer expanded clones and increased TCR diversity than the aged group, suggesting age selection. Observed TCR beta diversity correlated strongly with the percentage of naive T cells measured by flow cytometry. Estimates of total diversity based on one million sequenced T cells were considered lower bounds and underestimates. Since profiling was done on bulk unsorted PBMCs, naive and antigen-experienced compartments could not be conclusively compared. Observed TCR beta diversity per million T cells fell roughly linearly with age, and a significant reduction was already apparent by age approximately 40.

Library method: 5' RACE. Sequenced on an Illumina HiSeq 2500. A second roughly 7 to 12 cycle PCR used a sample-barcoded 5' primer and a J-beta primer mix. A unique molecular identifier was introduced onto each TCR beta cDNA molecule by a template-switch 5' adaptor carrying 12 random nucleotides. Each sample yielded at least 2.5 million CDR3-containing paired-end reads. The Mint cDNA synthesis kit, primed by a TRBC-specific oligonucleotide, was used to synthesize first-strand cDNA from all RNA. Following uracil-DNA glycosylase treatment, a first 18-cycle PCR with universal primers M1SS and BC2_uni_R was performed on all cDNA. In the paper's pipeline: Each sample was normalized by randomly selecting 1 million high-quality reads, each carrying a distinct molecular identifier. Reads with shared molecular identifiers were discarded instead of being binned into consensus sequences. MiTCR, set to a Q25 quality threshold and the strictest error-elimination algorithm, was used for CDR3 identification, clonotype clustering and error correction. Lower-bound total TCR beta diversity was estimated with a nonparametric unseen species model using Euler transformation. TCRdb reprocessed the public reads (quality trimming at Q25 with fastp, clone calling with MiXCR) and kept in-frame beta chains. Entries are consolidated by CDR3 protein sequence, retaining the most common genes and DNA. TCRdb's processing, not the study's, gives the V and J calls here. The sample records about 730,000 distinct CDR3 sequences, roughly 43% of which are singletons. The ten largest make up 20% to 25% of the sample.

Systemically healthy Caucasian individuals from Russia, 39 in total and aged 6 to 90 years, were included as donors. Each donor gave approximately 10 milliliters of peripheral blood, collected into EDTA-treated Vacutainer tubes. Ficoll-Paque density-gradient centrifugation was used to isolate PBMCs, with at least 6.5 million per sample. Trizol reagent was used to extract total RNA from the PBMCs, yielding at least 6 micrograms per sample. For every donor, flow cytometry on a PBMC aliquot measured the percentage of naive CD45RAhigh/CD27high T cells. Details on this clonotype: No antigen is known for it. Base-call qualities are not available, and no considerably larger clone is one nucleotide away.

This TCR was recovered from a woman aged 55-69 years in good health. The sample taken for sequencing was blood. The receptor chain draws on TRBV14 and TRBJ2-7, with the D call perhaps TRBD1 or TRBD2, as 5 bases match in each case. The CDR3 protein sequence reads: CASSLYLQGLRGEQYF. The DNA reads TGTGCCAGCAGCCTTTATCTTCAGGGCTTGAGGGGCGAGCAGTACTTC. With all but the CDR3 taken from the reference TRBV14 and TRBJ2-7 genes, the full variable domain is: EAGVTQFPSHSVIEKGQTVTLRCDPISGHDNLYWYRRVMGKEIKFLLHFVKESKQDESGMPNNRFLAERTGGTYSTLKVQPAELEDSGVYFCASSLYLQGLRGEQYFGPGTRLTVT.